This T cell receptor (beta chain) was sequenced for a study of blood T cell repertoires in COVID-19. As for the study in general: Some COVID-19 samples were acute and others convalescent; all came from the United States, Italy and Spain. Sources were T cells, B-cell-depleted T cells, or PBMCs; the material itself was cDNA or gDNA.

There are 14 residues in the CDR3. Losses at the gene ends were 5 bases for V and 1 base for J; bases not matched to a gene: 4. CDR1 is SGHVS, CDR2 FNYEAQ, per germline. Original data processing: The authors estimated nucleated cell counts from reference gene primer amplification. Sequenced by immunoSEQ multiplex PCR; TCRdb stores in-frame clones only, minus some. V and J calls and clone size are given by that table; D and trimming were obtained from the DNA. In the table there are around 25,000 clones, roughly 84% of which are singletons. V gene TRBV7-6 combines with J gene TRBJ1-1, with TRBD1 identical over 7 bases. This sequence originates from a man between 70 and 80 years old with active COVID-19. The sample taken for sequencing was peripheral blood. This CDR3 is CASSPWDRNTEAFF. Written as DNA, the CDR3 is TGTGCCAGCAGCCCCTGGGACAGGAACACTGAAGCTTTCTTT.